Reported below is one T cell receptor beta chain. Its antigen is unknown. This entry is derived from a study of OX40 agonist ivuxolimab in advanced cancers. Study-level information: In this cohort, patients received ivuxolimab, an agonistic anti-OX40 (CD134) antibody. Aged about 20 to 85 with a mean of approximately 60 years, they were roughly 83% male.

Study results and caveats: Expanded peripheral T cells had an undetermined antigen specificity. On average, CD8+ T cells had more expanded clones than CD4+.

The data were produced by immunoSEQ multiplex PCR, yet TCRdb's version contains in-frame clones alone and is incomplete. The data contain 83,000 or so clones, 84% of them singletons. This CDR3 has 15 amino acids. Trimming took 1 base from V and 1 from J, leaving 13 bases between them. Germline V gene lookup returns CDR1 SQVTM and CDR2 ANQGSEA. Sequenced material: CD4+ or CD8+ T cells sorted from blood, taken in a trial of the OX40 agonist ivuxolimab. The rearrangement uses TRBV29-1 and TRBJ2-5; tentatively, D is TRBD1 (6 bases). This sequence was found in an adult with an advanced solid tumor such as melanoma, head and neck, liver or kidney cancer. CDR3 coding DNA: TGCAGCGTTGAAGGGTATCGGGACACCCAAGAGACCCAGTACTTC. Amino acid sequence: CSVEGYRDTQETQYF.